One and the same sample provided the 14 T cell receptor beta chains below, sequenced in a study of cytomegalovirus exposure and HLA in healthy donors. Vbeta (60) and Jbeta (13) primers were used in the PCR. Generated by immunoSEQ multiplex PCR, the TCRdb table keeps only in-frame clones and is missing some. The data show some 160,000 clones, over 60% seen once. Material: PBMCs. These TCRs come from a man aged 40-49 years in good health and CMV-seronegative.

The chain is built from TRBV19 and TRBJ2-7; the D gene is possibly TRBD1 (6 bases). V shed 6 bases and J shed 4 bases, with 19 bases lying between them. Germline values: CDR1 LNHDA, CDR2 SQIVND (reference sequence). This CDR3 is 15 amino acids long. CDR3 nucleotide sequence: TGTGCCAGTAGAGTGAAGGGGGAGCTCGGGTACGAGCAGTACTTC. Its translation is CASRVKGELGYEQYF.

This clone was seen a few times. The chain carries TRBV7-2 and TRBJ2-7; TRBD2 agrees at 7 bases. Germline CDR1 and CDR2: SGHTA and FQGNSA. The CDR3 is 15 residues long. Germline trimming cut 6 bases from V and 3 bases from J; bases unmatched to any gene: 11. As DNA, the CDR3 is TGTGCCAGCAGTCTACTAGCGACACAAAACTACGAGCAGTACTTC. Amino acid sequence: CASSLLATQNYEQYF.

The chain recombines TRBV9 with TRBJ2-7; possible D gene TRBD2, 5 bases. This CDR3 has 14 residues. V shed 4 bases and J shed 6 bases, with 17 bases lying between them. Germline-derived CDR1 and CDR2 are SGDLS and YYNGEE. The CDR3 loop reads CASSRSGSSGEQYF. In DNA form, the CDR3 reads TGTGCCAGCAGCCGCAGTGGGAGCTCTGGCGAGCAGTACTTC.

The gene calls are TRBV14 and TRBJ2-7; TRBD2 agrees at 13 bases. CDR3 length: 15 amino acids. Germline V lookup: CDR1 SGHDN, CDR2 FVKESK. With V trimmed by 3 bases and J by 4 bases, 3 bases remained unmatched. Written as DNA, the CDR3 is TGTGCCAGCAGCCATCGGACTAGCGGGAGATACGAGCAGTACTTC. It specifies CASSHRTSGRYEQYF.

This clone was seen just once. The chain joins TRBV4-3 to TRBJ2-7; 12 bases line up with TRBD2. Germline loops: CDR1 LGHNA, CDR2 YSLEER. The junction had 7 bases not matched to a gene; V was cut back by 6 bases and J by 4 bases. The CDR3 totals 15 residues. CDR3 DNA: TGCGCCAGCAGTCCCGGGACTAGCGGGCTTTACGAGCAGTACTTC. Its translation is CASSPGTSGLYEQYF.

J is TRBJ2-1 and V is TRBV6-4; 9 nucleotides line up with TRBD1. In germline, CDR1 is MRHNA, CDR2 SNTAGT. V trimming: 3 bases; J trimming: 6 bases; junction bases outside the gene matches: 3. The CDR3 covers 14 residues. CDR3 region: CASSEQGARNEQFF. The CDR3 coding sequence is TGTGCCAGCAGTGAACAGGGGGCGCGCAATGAGCAGTTCTTC.

CDR3 coding DNA: TGTGCCAGCAGTCCGGGACAGAGCACAGATACGCAGTATTTT. Residues: CASSPGQSTDTQYF. The J gene is TRBJ2-3, the V gene TRBV28, with 7 bases identical to TRBD1. The trim removed 5 bases at V and 0 bases at J, leaving 2 bases unmatched. CDR3 length equals 14 residues. Germline CDR1 and CDR2: MDHEN and SYDVKM.

The chain recombines TRBV19 with TRBJ2-5; 7 nucleotides match TRBD1. This CDR3 region has 14 residues. V lost 3 bases and J lost 2; bases outside the gene matches: 3. In germline, CDR1 is LNHDA, CDR2 SQIVND (reference sequence). CDR3 amino acids: CASSMTGSQETQYF. The DNA of the CDR3 is TGTGCCAGTAGTATGACAGGGAGTCAAGAGACCCAGTACTTC.

The CDR3 DNA follows: TGCGCCAGCAGCTTGGAAGGGAGGTCTGACACCGGGGAGCTGTTTTTT. Its protein is CASSLEGRSDTGELFF. V and J are TRBV5-1 and TRBJ2-2; tentatively, D is TRBD2 (6 bases). Trimming stripped 0 bases from V and 3 bases from J, with 12 bases between. CDR1 is SGHRS and CDR2 is YFSETQ in the germline V gene. The CDR3 runs 16 residues.

The chain couples TRBV5-6 to TRBJ2-1, with D unresolved. Germline V gene data show CDR1 as SGHDT and CDR2 as YYEEEE. The length of the CDR3 is 13 residues. The V end lost 0 bases, the J end lost 4 bases, and 5 bases lay between the germline ends. This chain's CDR3 is CASSLAPYNEQFF. CDR3 DNA sequence: TGTGCCAGCAGCTTGGCTCCTTACAATGAGCAGTTCTTC.

The chain has TRBV19 and TRBJ2-7; possibly TRBD1 for D (5 bases). CDR3 length: 14 amino acids. Germline assignment: CDR1 LNHDA and CDR2 SQIVND (reference sequence). Trimming left V 6 bases short and J 4 bases short, with 16 bases between. The CDR3 sequence: CASSPQGTLYEQYF. CDR3 DNA: TGTGCCAGTAGCCCCCAGGGCACGCTATACGAGCAGTACTTC.

V and J are TRBV11-2 and TRBJ2-5; no clear D gene. V lost 6 bases to trimming and J lost 2 bases, with 4 bases between them. This CDR3 is built from 11 residues. Germline V gives CDR1 SGHAT, CDR2 FQNNGV. The CDR3 coding sequence is TGTGCCAGCAGTTCTCAAGAGACCCAGTACTTC. Encoded protein: CASSSQETQYF. Drawing the rest from reference TRBV11-2 and TRBJ2-5, the complete variable domain is EAGVAQSPRYKIIEKRQSVAFWCNPISGHATLYWYQQILGQGPKLLIQFQNNGVVDDSQLPKDRFSAERLKGVDSTLKIQPAKLEDSAVYLCASSSQETQYFGPGTRLLVL.

The chain links TRBV9 to TRBJ2-2, with TRBD2 identical over 8 bases. CDR3 length equals 15 residues. Trimming cost V 6 bases and J 6 bases; bases outside gene matches: 10. The germline CDR1 and CDR2 sequences are SGDLS and YYNGEE. CDR3 nucleotides: TGTGCCAGCACCCCAGCGGGAGTGTGGGCCGGGGAGCTGTTTTTT. It translates to CASTPAGVWAGELFF.

The chain is built from TRBV5-1 and TRBJ2-5; D perhaps matches TRBD2 (6 bases). The DNA end is a closer match to TRBJ2-7, so the J assignment may be wrong. In germline, CDR1 is SGHRS, CDR2 YFSETQ. The CDR3 runs to 13 residues. CDR3 sequence reads: CASSSAGNYEQYF. As DNA, the CDR3 is TGCGCCAGCAGCTCCGCGGGGAATTACGAGCAGTACTTC.